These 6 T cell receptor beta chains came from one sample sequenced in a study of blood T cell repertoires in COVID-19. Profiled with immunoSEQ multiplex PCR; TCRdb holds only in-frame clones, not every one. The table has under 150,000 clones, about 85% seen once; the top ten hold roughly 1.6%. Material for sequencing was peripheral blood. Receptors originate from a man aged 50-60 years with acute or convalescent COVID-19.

CDR3 residues: CASGGVLDTGELFF. The CDR3 DNA sequence: TGTGCCAGCGGGGGGGTTCTTGACACCGGGGAGCTGTTTTTT. The chain carries TRBV6-5 and TRBJ2-2; 7 bases line up with TRBD2. Germline CDR1 and CDR2: MNHEY and SVGAGI. This CDR3 has 14 residues. J was trimmed by 3 bases and V by 8 bases; bases with no gene match: 6.

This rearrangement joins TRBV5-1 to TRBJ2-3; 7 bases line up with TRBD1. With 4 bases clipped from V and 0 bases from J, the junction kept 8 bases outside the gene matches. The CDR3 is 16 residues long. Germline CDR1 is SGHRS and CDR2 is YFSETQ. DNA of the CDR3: TGCGCCAGCAGCCTCTACAGGGGTGGTAGCACAGATACGCAGTATTTT. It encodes CASSLYRGGSTDTQYF.

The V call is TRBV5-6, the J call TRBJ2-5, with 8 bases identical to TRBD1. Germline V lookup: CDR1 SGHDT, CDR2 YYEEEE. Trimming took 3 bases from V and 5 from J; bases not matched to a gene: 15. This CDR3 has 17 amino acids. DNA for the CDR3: TGTGCCAGCAGCTGGGGACCCTTACAGGGGGTCAGCGAGACCCAGTACTTC. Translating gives CASSWGPLQGVSETQYF. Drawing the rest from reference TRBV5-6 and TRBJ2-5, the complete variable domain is DAGVTQSPTHLIKTRGQQVTLRCSPKSGHDTVSWYQQALGQGPQFIFQYYEEEERQRGNFPDRFSGHQFPNYSSELNVNALLLGDSALYLCASSWGPLQGVSETQYFGPGTRLLVL.

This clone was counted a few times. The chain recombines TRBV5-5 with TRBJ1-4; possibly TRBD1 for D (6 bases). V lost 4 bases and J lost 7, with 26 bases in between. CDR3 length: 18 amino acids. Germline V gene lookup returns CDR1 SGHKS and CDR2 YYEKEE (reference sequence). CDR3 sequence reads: CASSRNLNREQLVEKLFF. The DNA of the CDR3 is TGTGCCAGCAGCCGGAACCTAAACAGGGAGCAACTAGTTGAAAAACTGTTTTTT.

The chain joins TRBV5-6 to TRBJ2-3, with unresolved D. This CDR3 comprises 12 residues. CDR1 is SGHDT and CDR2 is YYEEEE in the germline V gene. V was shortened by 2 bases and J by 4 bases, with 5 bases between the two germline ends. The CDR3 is CASSFTSDTQYF. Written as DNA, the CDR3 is TGTGCCAGCAGCTTTACATCAGATACGCAGTATTTT.

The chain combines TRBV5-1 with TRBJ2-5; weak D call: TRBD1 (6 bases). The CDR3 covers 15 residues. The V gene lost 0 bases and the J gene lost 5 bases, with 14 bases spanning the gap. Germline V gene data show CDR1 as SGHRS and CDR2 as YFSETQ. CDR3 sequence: CASSLGGQVWETQYF. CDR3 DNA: TGCGCCAGCAGCTTGGGGGGGCAGGTTTGGGAGACCCAGTACTTC.